This T cell receptor beta chain was recorded in a study of T cells in Graves' hyperthyroidism and ophthalmopathy. Study observations and caveats: Median prediction lead before ophthalmopathy onset was around 7 months with the model.

Points on this clonotype: Its antigen is not identified.

Researchers took RNA transcripts and amplified the TCR beta CDR3 regions from them. When the TCR CDR3 underwent first-round RT-PCR, the HTBI primer set was used. MiXCR, run by TCRdb on the multiplex PCR reads, gives a single entry per CDR3 protein. The data hold about 690,000 distinct CDR3 sequences, with roughly 17% observed a single time. Germline-derived CDR1 and CDR2 are LGHDT and YNNKEL (reference sequence). The CDR3 has 15 amino acids. V dropped 3 bases and J dropped 0; count of bases not matched to a gene: 5. Exclusion criteria comprised uncontrolled infection, other autoimmune disease, pregnancy or lactation.

This TCR derives from a man aged 50-59 years with Graves' hyperthyroidism. The genes are TRBV3-1 and TRBJ2-7, with 7 positions matching TRBD1. The sample consisted of blood. The chain's CDR3 is CASSHTGQASYEQYF. The CDR3 region has the DNA TGTGCCAGCAGCCATACTGGACAGGCCTCCTACGAGCAGTACTTC.